These 10 T cell receptor beta chains were all obtained from the same sample, sequenced in a study of blood T cell repertoires in COVID-19. Produced via immunoSEQ multiplex PCR; TCRdb's table is partial and in-frame only. The profile shows more than 150,000 clones, around four fifths of them singletons. The specimen was peripheral blood. These receptors were taken from a woman in her forties with acute or convalescent COVID-19.

The chain is built from TRBV6-2 or TRBV6-3 and TRBJ2-7; D perhaps matches TRBD2 (5 bases). Deletions cut 6 bases from V and 0 bases from J, with 12 bases between. CDR1 and CDR2 (germline): MNHEY, SVGEGT. This CDR3 contains 14 residues. The CDR3 DNA follows: TGTGCCAGCAGCTATCTGGAGGACTCCTACGAGCAGTACTTC. Amino acid sequence: CASSYLEDSYEQYF.

The rearrangement links TRBV6-5 to TRBJ2-5; 7 bases agree with TRBD2. Germline trimming cut 0 bases from V and 3 bases from J; bases unmatched to any gene: 1. Germline values: CDR1 MNHEY, CDR2 SVGAGI. CDR3 size: 14 residues. The CDR3 region is CASSYSGTKETQYF. DNA for the CDR3: TGTGCCAGCAGTTACTCCGGGACTAAAGAGACCCAGTACTTC.

CDR3 coding DNA: TGTGCCAGTAGTATCGGGGCAGGGGTCGGCCCCCAGCATTTT. Amino acid sequence: CASSIGAGVGPQHF. V usage is TRBV19 and J usage is TRBJ1-5; possible D gene TRBD1, 6 bases. CDR1 and CDR2 (germline): LNHDA, SQIVND (reference sequence). The CDR3 runs 14 residues. V shed 3 bases and J shed 10 bases, with 16 bases lying between them.

This chain joins TRBV5-1 and TRBJ2-7; 7 bases fit TRBD2. After removal of 2 bases from V and 5 bases from J, the junction contained 4 bases not matched to a gene. The germline gives CDR1 SGHRS, CDR2 YFSETQ. The length of the CDR3 is 13 residues. CDR3 coding DNA: TGCGCCAGCAGCTTAGGCGGGAGCAACGAGCAGTACTTC. Protein: CASSLGGSNEQYF.

The chain has TRBV6-5 and TRBJ2-1; weak D call: TRBD2 (5 bases). Germline V CDR1 and CDR2: MNHEY, SVGAGI. The CDR3 consists of 13 residues. The V and J ends lost 6 bases and 10 bases respectively, with 16 bases between them. The CDR3 DNA reads TGTGCCAGCAGCCAACGCGAGGGCTGGGAGCAGTTCTTC. Protein product: CASSQREGWEQFF.

The chain recombines TRBV28 with TRBJ1-3; D might be TRBD1 (5 bases). The V gene lost 2 bases and the J gene lost 4 bases, with 18 bases spanning the gap. This CDR3 has 17 residues. Germline V gives CDR1 MDHEN, CDR2 SYDVKM. The CDR3 DNA sequence: TGTGCCAGCAGTTTACCCTCCGATTCAGGGTTCGGAAACACCATATATTTT. Translated: CASSLPSDSGFGNTIYF.

This clone was found a few times. This sequence joins TRBV3-1 (or the pseudogene TRBV3-2) and TRBJ1-3; TRBD1 agrees at 7 bases. The CDR3 has 16 residues. CDR1 is LGHDT, CDR2 YNNKEL, per germline (reference sequence). The V segment lost 4 bases and the J segment 4 bases; nucleotides outside the gene matches: 10. CDR3 region: CASSPSTGAAGNTIYF. CDR3 DNA sequence: TGTGCCAGCAGCCCATCAACAGGGGCGGCCGGAAACACCATATATTTT.

This clone was seen once. The chain combines TRBV7-9 with TRBJ2-3; D is perhaps TRBD1 (6 bases). From germline, CDR1 is SEHNR and CDR2 FQNEAQ (reference sequence). Trimming stripped 4 bases from V and 1 base from J, with 21 bases between. The CDR3 has 18 amino acids. The CDR3 nucleotides read TGTGCCAGCAGCTCGACTATTAGGACAGAGACCCGCACAGATACGCAGTATTTT. As protein: CASSSTIRTETRTDTQYF.

The gene calls are TRBV10-1 and TRBJ1-3; 7 bases are shared with TRBD1. The V and J ends lost 4 bases and 2 bases, in that order; junction bases with no gene match: 2. The CDR3 length is 14 residues. Germline CDR1 reads WNHNN; CDR2 reads SYGVQD (reference sequence). The CDR3 sequence is CASSGQGAGNTIYF. Here the CDR3 DNA reads TGCGCCAGCAGTGGACAGGGCGCTGGAAACACCATATATTTT.

This rearrangement joins TRBV19 to TRBJ1-1, with D unclear. Germline CDR1 reads LNHDA; CDR2 reads SQIVND (reference sequence). V was cut by 7 bases and J by 0 bases, with 12 bases left in between. This CDR3 comprises 14 residues. CDR3 nucleotides: TGTGCCAGTATCCGAGGGAAGCTGAACACTGAAGCTTTCTTT. It translates to CASIRGKLNTEAFF.